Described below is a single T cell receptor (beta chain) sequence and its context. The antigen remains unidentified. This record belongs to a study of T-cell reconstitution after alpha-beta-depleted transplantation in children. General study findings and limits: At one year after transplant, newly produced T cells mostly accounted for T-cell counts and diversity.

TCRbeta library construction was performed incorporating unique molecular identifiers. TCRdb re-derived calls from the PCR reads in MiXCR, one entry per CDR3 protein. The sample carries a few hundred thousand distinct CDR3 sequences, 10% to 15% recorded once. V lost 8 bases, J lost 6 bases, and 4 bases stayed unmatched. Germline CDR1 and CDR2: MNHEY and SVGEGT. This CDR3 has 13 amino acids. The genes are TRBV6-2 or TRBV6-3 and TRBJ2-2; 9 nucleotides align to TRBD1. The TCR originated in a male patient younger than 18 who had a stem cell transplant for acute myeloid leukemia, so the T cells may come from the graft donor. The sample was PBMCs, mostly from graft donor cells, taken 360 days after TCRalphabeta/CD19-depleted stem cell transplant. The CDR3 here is CASDRGYAGELFF. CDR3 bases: TGTGCCAGCGACAGGGGGTATGCCGGGGAGCTGTTTTTT.